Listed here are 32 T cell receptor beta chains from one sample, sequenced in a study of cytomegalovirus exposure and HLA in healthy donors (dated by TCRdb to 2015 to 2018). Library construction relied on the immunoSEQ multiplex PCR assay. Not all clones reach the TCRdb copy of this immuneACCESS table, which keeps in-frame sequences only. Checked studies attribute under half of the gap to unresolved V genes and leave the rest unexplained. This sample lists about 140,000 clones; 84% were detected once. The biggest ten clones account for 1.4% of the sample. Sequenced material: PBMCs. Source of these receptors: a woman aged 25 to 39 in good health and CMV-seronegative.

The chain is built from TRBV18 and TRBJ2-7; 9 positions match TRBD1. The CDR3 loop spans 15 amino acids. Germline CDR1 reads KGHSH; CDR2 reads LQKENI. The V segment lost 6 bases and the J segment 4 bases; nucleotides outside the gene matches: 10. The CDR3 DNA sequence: TGTGCCAGCTCCCTCGAGGACAGGGGTCTGTACGAGCAGTACTTC. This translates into CASSLEDRGLYEQYF.

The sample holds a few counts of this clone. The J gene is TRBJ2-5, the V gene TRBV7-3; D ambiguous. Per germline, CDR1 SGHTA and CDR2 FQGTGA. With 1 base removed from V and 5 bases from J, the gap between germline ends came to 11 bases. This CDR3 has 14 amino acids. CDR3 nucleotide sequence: TGTGCCAGCAGCTTAATCGGGTCTAGGGAGACCCAGTACTTC. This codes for CASSLIGSRETQYF.

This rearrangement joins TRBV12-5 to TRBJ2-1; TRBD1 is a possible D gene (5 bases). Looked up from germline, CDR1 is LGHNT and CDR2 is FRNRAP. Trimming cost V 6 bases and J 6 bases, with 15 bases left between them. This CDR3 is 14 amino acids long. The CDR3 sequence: CASGELGVGNEQFF. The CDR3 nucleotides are TGTGCTAGTGGGGAGTTAGGGGTAGGCAATGAGCAGTTCTTC. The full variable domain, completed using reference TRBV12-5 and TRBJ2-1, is DARVTQTPRHKVTEMGQEVTMRCQPILGHNTVFWYRQTMMQGLELLAYFRNRAPLDDSGMPKDRFSAEMPDATLATLKIQPSEPRDSAVYFCASGELGVGNEQFFGPGTRLTVL.

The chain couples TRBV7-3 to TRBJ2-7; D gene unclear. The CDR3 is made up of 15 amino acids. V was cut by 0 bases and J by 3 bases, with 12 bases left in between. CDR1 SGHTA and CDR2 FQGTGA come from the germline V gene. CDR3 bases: TGTGCCAGCAGCTTAACGGGCGTAGGCGACTACGAGCAGTACTTC. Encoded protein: CASSLTGVGDYEQYF.

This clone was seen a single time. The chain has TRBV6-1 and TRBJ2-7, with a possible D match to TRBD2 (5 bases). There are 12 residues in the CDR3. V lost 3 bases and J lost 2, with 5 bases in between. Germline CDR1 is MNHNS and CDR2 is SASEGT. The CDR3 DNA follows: TGTGCCAGCAGTGAGAGGGCCTACGAGCAGTACTTC. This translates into CASSERAYEQYF.

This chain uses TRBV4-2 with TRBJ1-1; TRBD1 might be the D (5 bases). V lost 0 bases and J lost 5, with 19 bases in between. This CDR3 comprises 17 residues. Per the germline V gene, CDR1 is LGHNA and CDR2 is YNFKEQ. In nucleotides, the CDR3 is TGTGCCAGCAGCCAAGATTTCTATAAGGGGCCGCGGACTGAAGCTTTCTTT. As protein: CASSQDFYKGPRTEAFF.

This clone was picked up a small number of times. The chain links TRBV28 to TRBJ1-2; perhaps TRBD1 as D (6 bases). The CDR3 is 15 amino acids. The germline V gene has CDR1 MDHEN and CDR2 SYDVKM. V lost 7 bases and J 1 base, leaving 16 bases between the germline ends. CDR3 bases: TGTGCCAGCATGGCTGGGGGAGGGGGTAACTATGGCTACACCTTC. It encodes CASMAGGGGNYGYTF.

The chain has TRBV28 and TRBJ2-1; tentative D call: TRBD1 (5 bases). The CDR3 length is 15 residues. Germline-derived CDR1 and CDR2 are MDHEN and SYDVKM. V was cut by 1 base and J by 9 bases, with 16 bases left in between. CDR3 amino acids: CASSLSQDADIEQFF. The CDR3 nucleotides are TGTGCCAGCAGTTTATCCCAGGATGCGGACATTGAGCAGTTCTTC.

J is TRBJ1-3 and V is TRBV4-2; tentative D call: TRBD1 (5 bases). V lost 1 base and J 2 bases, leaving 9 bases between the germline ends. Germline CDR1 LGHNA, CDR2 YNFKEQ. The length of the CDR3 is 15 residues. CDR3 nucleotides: TGTGCCAGCAGCCAAGGAGTAGGGGCTGGAAACACCATATATTTT. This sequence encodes CASSQGVGAGNTIYF.

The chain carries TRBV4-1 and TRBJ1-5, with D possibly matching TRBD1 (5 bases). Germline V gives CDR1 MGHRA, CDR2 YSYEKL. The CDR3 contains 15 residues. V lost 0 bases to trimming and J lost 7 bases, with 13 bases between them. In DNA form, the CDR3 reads TGCGCCAGCAGCCAAGATAGGGACTTTTTGCAGCCCCAGCATTTT. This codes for CASSQDRDFLQPQHF.

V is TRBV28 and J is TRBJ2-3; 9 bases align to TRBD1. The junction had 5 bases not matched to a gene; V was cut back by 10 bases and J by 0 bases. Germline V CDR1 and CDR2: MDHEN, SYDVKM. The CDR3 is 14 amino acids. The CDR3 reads CATTGTGSTDTQYF. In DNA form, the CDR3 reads TGTGCCACCACCGGGACAGGGAGCACAGATACGCAGTATTTT.

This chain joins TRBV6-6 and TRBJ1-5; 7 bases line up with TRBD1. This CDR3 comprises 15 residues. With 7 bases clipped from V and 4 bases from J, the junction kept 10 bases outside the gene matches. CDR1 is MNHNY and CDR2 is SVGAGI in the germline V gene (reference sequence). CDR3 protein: CASTQRGQSNQPQHF. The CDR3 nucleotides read TGTGCCAGCACCCAACGGGGACAGAGTAATCAGCCCCAGCATTTT.

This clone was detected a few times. Here the CDR3 reads CASSEGQVWTYEQYF. CDR3 nucleotides: TGTGCCAGCAGTGAAGGGCAGGTTTGGACCTACGAGCAGTACTTC. The chain links TRBV2 to TRBJ2-7, with D unresolved. The CDR3 covers 15 residues. From germline, CDR1 is SNHLY and CDR2 FYNNEI. Trimming took 1 base from V and 2 from J, leaving 12 bases between them. Full variable domain (rest looked up from reference TRBV2 and TRBJ2-7): EPEVTQTPSHQVTQMGQEVILRCVPISNHLYFYWYRQILGQKVEFLVSFYNNEISEKSEIFDDQFSVERPDGSNFTLKIRSTKLEDSAMYFCASSEGQVWTYEQYFGPGTRLTVT.

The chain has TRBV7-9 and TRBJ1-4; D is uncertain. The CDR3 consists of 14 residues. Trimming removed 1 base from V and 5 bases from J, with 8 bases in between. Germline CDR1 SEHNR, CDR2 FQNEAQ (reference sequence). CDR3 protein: CASSLELENEKLFF. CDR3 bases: TGTGCCAGCAGCTTAGAGCTTGAAAATGAAAAACTGTTTTTT.

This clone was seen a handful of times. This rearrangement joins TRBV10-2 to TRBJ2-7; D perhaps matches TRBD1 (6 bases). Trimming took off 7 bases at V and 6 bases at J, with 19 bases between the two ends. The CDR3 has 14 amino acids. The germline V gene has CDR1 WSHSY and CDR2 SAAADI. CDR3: CASTLTGLAAEQYF. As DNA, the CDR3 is TGCGCCAGCACCCTCACAGGGCTAGCCGCCGAGCAGTACTTC.

The CDR3 DNA is TGTGCCAGCAGCCCGGACAGGCTACATACGCAGTATTTT. Its translation is CASSPDRLHTQYF. V usage is TRBV11-2 and J usage is TRBJ2-3, with TRBD1 matching over 7 bases. This CDR3 has 13 residues. Germline loops: CDR1 SGHAT, CDR2 FQNNGV. V lost 5 bases to trimming and J lost 7 bases; unmatched junction nucleotides: 6.

CDR3 protein: CASRTGTGGSPLHF. CDR3 DNA sequence: TGTGCCAGTAGGACCGGGACAGGGGGATCACCCCTCCACTTT. The J gene is TRBJ1-6, the V gene TRBV19, with TRBD1 identical over 11 bases. The germline V gene has CDR1 LNHDA and CDR2 SQIVND (reference sequence). V shed 6 bases and J 10 bases; nucleotides not matched to a gene: 5. The CDR3 has 14 residues.

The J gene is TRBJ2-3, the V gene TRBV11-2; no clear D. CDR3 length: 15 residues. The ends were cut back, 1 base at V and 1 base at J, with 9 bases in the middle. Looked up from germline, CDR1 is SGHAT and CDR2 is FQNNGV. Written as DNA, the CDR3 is TGTGCCAGCAGCTTAGCGTTTCCCCGCACAGATACGCAGTATTTT. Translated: CASSLAFPRTDTQYF. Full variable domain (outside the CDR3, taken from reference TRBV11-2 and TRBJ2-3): EAGVAQSPRYKIIEKRQSVAFWCNPISGHATLYWYQQILGQGPKLLIQFQNNGVVDDSQLPKDRFSAERLKGVDSTLKIQPAKLEDSAVYLCASSLAFPRTDTQYFGPGTRLTVL.

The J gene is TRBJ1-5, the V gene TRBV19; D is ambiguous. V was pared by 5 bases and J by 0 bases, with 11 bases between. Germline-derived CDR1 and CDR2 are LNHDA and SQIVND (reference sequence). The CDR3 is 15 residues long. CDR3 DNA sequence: TGTGCCAGTAGTTGGTCGGGGAGTAGCAATCAGCCCCAGCATTTT. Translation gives CASSWSGSSNQPQHF.

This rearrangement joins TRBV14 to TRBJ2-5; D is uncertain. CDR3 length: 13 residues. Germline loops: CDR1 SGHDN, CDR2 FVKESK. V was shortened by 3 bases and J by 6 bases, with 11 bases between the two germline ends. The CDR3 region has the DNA TGTGCCAGCAGCCAGTCCCAACAAAAGACCCAGTACTTC. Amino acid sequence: CASSQSQQKTQYF.

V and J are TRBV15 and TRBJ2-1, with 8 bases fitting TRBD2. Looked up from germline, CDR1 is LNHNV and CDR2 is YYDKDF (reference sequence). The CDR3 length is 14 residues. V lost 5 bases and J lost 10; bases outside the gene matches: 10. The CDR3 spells CATSVGLARGEQFF. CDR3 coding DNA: TGTGCCACCAGCGTTGGACTAGCCCGAGGGGAGCAGTTCTTC.

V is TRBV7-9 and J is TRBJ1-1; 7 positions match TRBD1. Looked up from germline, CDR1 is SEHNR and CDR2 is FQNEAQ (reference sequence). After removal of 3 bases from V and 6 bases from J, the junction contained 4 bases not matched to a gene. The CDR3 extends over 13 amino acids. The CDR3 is CASSFVTGAEAFF. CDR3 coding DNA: TGTGCCAGCAGCTTTGTTACAGGGGCTGAAGCTTTCTTT.

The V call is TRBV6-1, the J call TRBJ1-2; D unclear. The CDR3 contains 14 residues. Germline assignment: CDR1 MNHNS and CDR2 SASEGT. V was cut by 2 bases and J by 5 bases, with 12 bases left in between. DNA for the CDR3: TGTGCCAGCAGTGAATTTGGGCAGGTGTATGGCTACACCTTC. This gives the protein CASSEFGQVYGYTF.

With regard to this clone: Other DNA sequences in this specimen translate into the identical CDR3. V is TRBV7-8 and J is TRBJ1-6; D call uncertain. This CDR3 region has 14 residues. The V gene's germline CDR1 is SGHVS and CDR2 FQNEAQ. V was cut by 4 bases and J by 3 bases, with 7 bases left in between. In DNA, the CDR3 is TGTGCCAGCAGCTATACGGGCTATAATTCACCCCTCCACTTT. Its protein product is CASSYTGYNSPLHF.

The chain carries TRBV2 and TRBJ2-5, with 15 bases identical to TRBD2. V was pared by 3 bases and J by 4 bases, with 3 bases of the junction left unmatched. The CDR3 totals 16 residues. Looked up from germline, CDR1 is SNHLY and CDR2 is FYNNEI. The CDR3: CASSDGLAGGGETQYF. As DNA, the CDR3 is TGTGCCAGCAGTGATGGACTAGCGGGGGGGGGAGAGACCCAGTACTTC.

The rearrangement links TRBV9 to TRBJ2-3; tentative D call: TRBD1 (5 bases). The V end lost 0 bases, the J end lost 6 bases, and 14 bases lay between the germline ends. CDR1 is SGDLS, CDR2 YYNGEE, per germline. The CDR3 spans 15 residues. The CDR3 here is CASSVDWQGADTQYF. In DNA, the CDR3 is TGTGCCAGCAGCGTAGATTGGCAGGGCGCTGATACGCAGTATTTT.

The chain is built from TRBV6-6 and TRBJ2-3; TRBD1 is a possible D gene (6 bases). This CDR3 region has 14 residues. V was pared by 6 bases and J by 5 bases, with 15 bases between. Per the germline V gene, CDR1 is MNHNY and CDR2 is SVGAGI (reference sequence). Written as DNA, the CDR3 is TGTGCCAGCAGAAGTAACAGGGACCGAGATACGCAGTATTTT. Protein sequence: CASRSNRDRDTQYF.

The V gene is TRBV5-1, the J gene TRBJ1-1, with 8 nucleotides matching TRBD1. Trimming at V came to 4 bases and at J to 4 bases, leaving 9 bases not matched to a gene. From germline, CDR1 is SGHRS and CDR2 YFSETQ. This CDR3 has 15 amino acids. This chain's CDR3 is CASSMQQGAATEAFF. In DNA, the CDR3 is TGCGCCAGCAGCATGCAGCAGGGGGCCGCCACTGAAGCTTTCTTT.

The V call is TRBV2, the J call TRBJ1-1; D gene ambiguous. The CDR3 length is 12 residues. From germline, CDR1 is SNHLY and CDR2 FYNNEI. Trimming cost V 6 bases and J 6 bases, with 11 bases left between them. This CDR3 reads CASRPRSAEAFF. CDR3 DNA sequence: TGTGCCAGCAGGCCCAGGTCTGCTGAAGCTTTCTTT.

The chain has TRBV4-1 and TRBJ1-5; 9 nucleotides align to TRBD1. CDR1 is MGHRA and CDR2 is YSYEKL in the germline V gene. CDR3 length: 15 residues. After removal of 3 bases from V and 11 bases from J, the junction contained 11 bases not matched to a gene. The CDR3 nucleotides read TGCGCCAGCAGCCACCCGGGACAGGGAGTTGATGCCCAGCATTTT. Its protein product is CASSHPGQGVDAQHF.

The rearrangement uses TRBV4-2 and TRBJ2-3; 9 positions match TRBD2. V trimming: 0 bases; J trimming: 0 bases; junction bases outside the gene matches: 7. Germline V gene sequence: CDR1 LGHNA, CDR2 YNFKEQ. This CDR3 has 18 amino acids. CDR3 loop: CASSQDPLAGASTDTQYF. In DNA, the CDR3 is TGTGCCAGCAGCCAAGATCCATTAGCGGGGGCGAGCACAGATACGCAGTATTTT.

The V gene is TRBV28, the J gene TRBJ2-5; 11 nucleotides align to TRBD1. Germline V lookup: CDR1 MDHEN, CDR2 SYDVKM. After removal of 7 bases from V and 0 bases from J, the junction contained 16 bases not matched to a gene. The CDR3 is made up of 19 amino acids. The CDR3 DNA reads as TGTGCCAGCAATGGTATCGGAATTTGGGGACAGGGGGACCAAGAGACCCAGTACTTC. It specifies CASNGIGIWGQGDQETQYF.